The 5 T cell receptor beta chains reported below all come from one sample, sequenced in a study of regulatory T cells in long-lasting Graves disease. Described time point: newly diagnosed GD, antithyroid drugs for less than 3 months. Following extraction of RNA from PBMCs, that RNA was used to make the TCR library. Sequencing libraries for TCR beta were prepared with iRepertoire HTBI primers and Arm-PCR of CDR3 regions. TCRdb independently ran MiXCR on the multiplex PCR reads; one entry per CDR3 protein. The sample shows about 500,000 distinct CDR3 sequences, 9.5% to 15% of them seen only once. These same records also appear under a second study, on T cells in Graves' hyperthyroidism and ophthalmopathy.

The sequencing used peripheral blood mononuclear cells (PBMCs), collected at new diagnosis, from a patient treated with antithyroid drugs. Receptor source: a woman in her twenties or thirties with Graves disease.

This clonotype showed up many times. J is TRBJ2-7 and V is TRBV4-1, with D perhaps matching TRBD1 (5 bases). The CDR3 is made up of 13 amino acids. CDR1 is MGHRA and CDR2 is YSYEKL in the germline V gene. The germline V and J ends were trimmed by 4 bases and 4 bases, with 11 bases remaining between them. CDR3 sequence (DNA): TGCGCCAGCAGCCCTCCAGGGTGGTACGAGCAGTACTTC. Encoded protein: CASSPPGWYEQYF.

This clonotype was seen many times. V usage is TRBV27 and J usage is TRBJ2-1; D is ambiguous. This CDR3 has 16 residues. Trimming took 6 bases from V and 0 from J, leaving 15 bases between them. Germline V gives CDR1 MNHEY, CDR2 SMNVEV (reference sequence). Here the CDR3 reads CASSLMGISSYNEQFF. The DNA of the CDR3 is TGTGCCAGCAGCCTAATGGGGATCAGCTCCTACAATGAGCAGTTCTTC.

The sample holds many counts of this clonotype. The rearrangement links TRBV6-5 to TRBJ1-5; no reliable D call. Trimming removed 0 bases at V and 9 bases at J, with 9 bases between. Germline-derived CDR1 and CDR2 are MNHEY and SVGAGI. This CDR3 has 13 amino acids. The CDR3 sequence: CASSYSGVSPQHF. In DNA, the CDR3 is TGTGCCAGCAGTTACTCTGGGGTCTCGCCCCAGCATTTT.

This clonotype was detected only a few times. The V and J genes are TRBV30 and TRBJ1-2; 7 bases fit TRBD1. CDR1 is GTSNPN, CDR2 SVGIG, per germline (reference sequence). J lost 6 bases, V lost 4 bases, and 2 bases had no gene match. This CDR3 comprises 11 residues. The chain's CDR3 is CAWKRGHGYTF. The CDR3 region has the DNA TGTGCCTGGAAAAGGGGGCATGGCTACACCTTC.

This clonotype was seen a handful of times. This sequence joins TRBV20-1 and TRBJ2-7; tentatively, D is TRBD2 (5 bases). The germline V gene has CDR1 DFQATT and CDR2 SNEGSKA (reference sequence). V shed 6 bases and J shed 0 bases, with 15 bases lying between them. This CDR3 spans 14 amino acids. The CDR3: CSAVEERGSYEQYF. CDR3 in DNA: TGCAGTGCCGTGGAAGAACGGGGCTCCTACGAGCAGTACTTC.